This TCR beta chain came from a study of blood T cell repertoires in COVID-19. About the study: Some COVID-19 samples were acute and others convalescent; all came from the United States, Italy and Spain.

The authors' processing: From reference gene primer amplification, estimates of nucleated cell counts were derived. Assay used: immunoSEQ multiplex PCR; TCRdb lists only in-frame clones, some missing. V and J calls and clone size are as listed in that table; D and trimming were resolved from the DNA. The sample lists about 130,000 clones, around 85% occurring once. The J segment lost 10 bases and the V segment lost 3 bases, leaving 10 bases of the junction unmatched. This CDR3 region has 15 residues. Germline assignment: CDR1 MNHEY and CDR2 SVGEGT. The specimen was peripheral blood. V usage is TRBV6-2 or TRBV6-3 and J usage is TRBJ2-1; 9 bases match TRBD1. This TCR was sampled from a human donor in a cohort sampled during active COVID-19. The CDR3 loop reads CASSYRGTGSGEQFF. CDR3 DNA sequence: TGTGCCAGCAGTTATCGGGGGACAGGGTCAGGCGAGCAGTTCTTC.